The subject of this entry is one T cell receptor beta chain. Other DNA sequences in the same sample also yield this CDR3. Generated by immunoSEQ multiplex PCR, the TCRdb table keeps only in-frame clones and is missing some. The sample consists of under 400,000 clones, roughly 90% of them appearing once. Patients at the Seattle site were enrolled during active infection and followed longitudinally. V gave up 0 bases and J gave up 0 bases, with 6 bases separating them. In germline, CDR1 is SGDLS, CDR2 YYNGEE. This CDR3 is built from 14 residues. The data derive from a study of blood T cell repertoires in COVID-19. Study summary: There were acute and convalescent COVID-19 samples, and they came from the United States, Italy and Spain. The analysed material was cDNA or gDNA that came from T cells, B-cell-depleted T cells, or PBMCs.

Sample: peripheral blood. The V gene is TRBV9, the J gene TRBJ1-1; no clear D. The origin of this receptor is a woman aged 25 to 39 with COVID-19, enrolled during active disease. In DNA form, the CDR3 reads TGTGCCAGCAGCGTAGGGCAGATGAACACTGAAGCTTTCTTT. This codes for CASSVGQMNTEAFF.